Each of the 7 T cell receptor beta chains below was sequenced from the same sample in a study of blood T cell repertoires in COVID-19. This table comes from immunoSEQ multiplex PCR, and its TCRdb copy is limited to in-frame clones, with some not included. The sample includes approximately 150,000 clones, almost 85% seen only once; the top ten take approximately 2.6%. Sequencing input: peripheral blood. All receptors come from a woman of 80 years or more with COVID-19, enrolled during active disease.

J is TRBJ1-1 and V is TRBV20-1, with 9 bases aligning to TRBD1. The germline gives CDR1 DFQATT, CDR2 SNEGSKA (reference sequence). CDR3 size: 11 residues. Unmatched junction bases numbered 3, after V lost 5 bases and J lost 8 bases. The CDR3 DNA reads as TGCAGTGCTTGGGACAGGGAGGAAGCTTTCTTT. This codes for CSAWDREEAFF.

The chain links TRBV5-1 to TRBJ2-1; D remains unclear. The CDR3 consists of 14 residues. V shed 4 bases and J shed 10 bases, with 18 bases lying between them. Germline V lookup: CDR1 SGHRS, CDR2 YFSETQ. CDR3 amino acids: CASSLFSTLGEQFF. Here the CDR3 DNA reads TGCGCCAGCAGCCTGTTTTCGACGCTGGGCGAGCAGTTCTTC. Using reference TRBV5-1 and TRBJ2-1 for the parts outside the CDR3, the full variable domain is KAGVTQTPRYLIKTRGQQVTLSCSPISGHRSVSWYQQTPGQGLQFLFEYFSETQRNKGNFPGRFSGRQFSNSRSEMNVSTLELGDSALYLCASSLFSTLGEQFFGPGTRLTVL.

The chain uses TRBV7-9 and TRBJ1-1; D ambiguous. Germline V gene sequence: CDR1 SEHNR, CDR2 FQNEAQ (reference sequence). Trimming shortened V by 3 bases and J by 0 bases, and 5 bases separated the two germline ends. The CDR3 length is 13 residues. CDR3 amino acids: CASSFPLNTEAFF. The CDR3 DNA reads as TGTGCCAGCAGCTTCCCTCTGAACACTGAAGCTTTCTTT.

This clone showed up just a few times. The chain couples TRBV19 to TRBJ1-5; TRBD1 is a possible D gene (6 bases). The CDR3 runs 17 residues. V was trimmed by 2 bases and J by 1 base, leaving 15 bases between them. Germline CDR1 and CDR2: LNHDA and SQIVND (reference sequence). CDR3 residues: CASSIRGTILSNQPQHF. The CDR3 DNA sequence: TGTGCCAGTAGTATAAGAGGGACAATCTTAAGCAATCAGCCCCAGCATTTT. The variable domain in full, with the rest retrieved from reference TRBV19 and TRBJ1-5, is DGGITQSPKYLFRKEGQNVTLSCEQNLNHDAMYWYRQDPGQGLRLIYYSQIVNDFQKGDIAEGYSVSREKKESFPLTVTSAQKNPTAFYLCASSIRGTILSNQPQHFGDGTRLSIL.

The chain is built from TRBV2 and TRBJ1-2, with 9 positions matching TRBD1. The J segment lost 2 bases and the V segment lost 8 bases, leaving 0 bases of the junction unmatched. This CDR3 region has 12 residues. Per the germline V gene, CDR1 is SNHLY and CDR2 is FYNNEI. The CDR3 bases are TGTGCCAGCGGACAGGGGAACTATGGCTACACCTTC. This encodes CASGQGNYGYTF.

J is TRBJ1-4 and V is TRBV9, with a possible D match to TRBD1 (5 bases). Germline CDR1 reads SGDLS; CDR2 reads YYNGEE. This CDR3 region has 15 residues. V lost 4 bases and J lost 1, with 11 bases in between. The CDR3 sequence: CASSLQGGTNEKLFF. Written as DNA, the CDR3 is TGTGCCAGCAGCCTCCAGGGAGGAACTAATGAAAAACTGTTTTTT.

This chain links TRBV7-2 with TRBJ2-3, with 7 bases that match TRBD2. The CDR3 spans 15 residues. Looked up from germline, CDR1 is SGHTA and CDR2 is FQGNSA. After removal of 5 bases from V and 2 bases from J, the junction contained 7 bases not matched to a gene. The CDR3, as DNA: TGTGCCAGCAGCATAATTGGGGACTACACAGATACGCAGTATTTT. It translates to CASSIIGDYTDTQYF.